This T cell receptor (beta chain) was identified in a study of T-cell reconstitution after alpha-beta-depleted transplantation in children. The CDR3 length is 12 residues. Germline values: CDR1 SQVTM, CDR2 ANQGSEA. The V gene lost 4 bases and the J gene lost 6 bases, with 9 bases spanning the gap. The authors prepared the TCRbeta library with unique molecular identifiers. MiXCR was run by TCRdb on the PCR reads, yielding one entry per CDR3 protein. The sample lists some 590,000 distinct CDR3 sequences; roughly a tenth were seen once. This TCR derives from a human donor who donated a stem cell graft to a child with acute myeloid leukemia. The rearrangement uses TRBV29-1 and TRBJ1-4; D is possibly TRBD1 (5 bases). The source was PBMCs from the stem cell graft donor, collected from the stem cell graft. Here the CDR3 reads CSVAGGDEKLFF. The DNA for the CDR3 is TGCAGCGTTGCGGGGGGGGATGAAAAACTGTTTTTT.